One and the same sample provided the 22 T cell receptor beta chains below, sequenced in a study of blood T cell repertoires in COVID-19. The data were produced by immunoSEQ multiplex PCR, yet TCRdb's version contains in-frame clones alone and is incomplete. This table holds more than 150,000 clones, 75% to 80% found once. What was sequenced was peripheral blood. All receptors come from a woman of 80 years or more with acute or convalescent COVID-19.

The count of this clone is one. CDR3 residues: CASSQDWPKNQPQHF. The CDR3 coding sequence is TGCGCCAGCAGCCAAGATTGGCCGAAGAATCAGCCCCAGCATTTT. The chain couples TRBV4-1 to TRBJ1-5, with D uncertain. CDR3 length: 15 amino acids. From germline, CDR1 is MGHRA and CDR2 YSYEKL. The V end was cut by 0 bases, the J end by 4 bases, with 10 bases between.

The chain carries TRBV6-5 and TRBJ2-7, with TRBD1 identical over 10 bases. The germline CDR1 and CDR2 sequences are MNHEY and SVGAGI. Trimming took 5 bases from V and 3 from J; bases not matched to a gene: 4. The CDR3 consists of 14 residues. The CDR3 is CASSRTGGNYEQYF. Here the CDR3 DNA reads TGTGCCAGCAGTAGGACAGGGGGTAACTACGAGCAGTACTTC.

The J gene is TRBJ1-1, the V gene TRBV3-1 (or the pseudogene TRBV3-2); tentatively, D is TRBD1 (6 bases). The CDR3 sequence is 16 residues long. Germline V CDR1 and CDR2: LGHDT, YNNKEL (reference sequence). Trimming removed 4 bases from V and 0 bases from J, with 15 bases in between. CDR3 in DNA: TGTGCCAGCAGCCCCTACCAGGGGATCATGAACACTGAAGCTTTCTTT. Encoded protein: CASSPYQGIMNTEAFF.

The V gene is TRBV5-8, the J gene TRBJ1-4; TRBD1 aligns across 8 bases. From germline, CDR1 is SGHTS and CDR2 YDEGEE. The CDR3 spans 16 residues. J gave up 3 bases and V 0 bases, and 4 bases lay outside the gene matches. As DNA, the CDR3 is TGTGCCAGCAGCTTGGGACAGGGGAGTGCTAATGAAAAACTGTTTTTT. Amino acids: CASSLGQGSANEKLFF.

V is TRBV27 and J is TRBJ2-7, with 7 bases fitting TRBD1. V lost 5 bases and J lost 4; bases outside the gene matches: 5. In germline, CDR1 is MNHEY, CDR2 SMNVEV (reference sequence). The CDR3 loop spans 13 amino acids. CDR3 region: CASSPLTGYEQYF. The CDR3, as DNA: TGTGCCAGCAGTCCTCTGACAGGGTACGAGCAGTACTTC.

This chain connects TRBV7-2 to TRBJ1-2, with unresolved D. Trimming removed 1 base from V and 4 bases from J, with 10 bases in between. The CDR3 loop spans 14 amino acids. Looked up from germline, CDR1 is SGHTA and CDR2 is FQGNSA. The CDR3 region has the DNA TGTGCCAGCAGCTTAGGCGAACCTGGCTATGGCTACACCTTC. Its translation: CASSLGEPGYGYTF. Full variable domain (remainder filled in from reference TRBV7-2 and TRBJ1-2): GAGVSQSPSNKVTEKGKDVELRCDPISGHTALYWYRQSLGQGLEFLIYFQGNSAPDKSGLPSDRFSAERTGGSVSTLTIQRTQQEDSAVYLCASSLGEPGYGYTFGSGTRLTVV.

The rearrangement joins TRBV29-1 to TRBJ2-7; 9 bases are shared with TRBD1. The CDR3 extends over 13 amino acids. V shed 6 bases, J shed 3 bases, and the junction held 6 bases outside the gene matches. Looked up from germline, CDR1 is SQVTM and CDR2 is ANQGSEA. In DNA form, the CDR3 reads TGCAGCGTGGCCGGGACAGGGCTCTACGAGCAGTACTTC. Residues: CSVAGTGLYEQYF.

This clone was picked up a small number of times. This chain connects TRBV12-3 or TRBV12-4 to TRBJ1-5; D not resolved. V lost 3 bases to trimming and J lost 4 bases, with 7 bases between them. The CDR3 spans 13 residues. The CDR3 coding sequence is TGTGCCAGCAGTTTGACACGTAATCAGCCCCAGCATTTT. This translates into CASSLTRNQPQHF.

DNA for the CDR3: TGTGCCAGCTCACCGGACGGCGGGGTAGGAGAGACCCAGTACTTC. Translated: CASSPDGGVGETQYF. The J gene is TRBJ2-5, the V gene TRBV18; weak D call: TRBD2 (6 bases). Germline V lookup: CDR1 KGHSH, CDR2 LQKENI. The CDR3 runs to 15 residues. V lost 3 bases and J 4 bases, leaving 15 bases between the germline ends. The variable domain in full, with the rest retrieved from reference TRBV18 and TRBJ2-5, is NAGVMQNPRHLVRRRGQEARLRCSPMKGHSHVYWYRQLPEEGLKFMVYLQKENIIDESGMPKERFSAEFPKEGPSILRIQQVVRGDSAAYFCASSPDGGVGETQYFGPGTRLLVL.

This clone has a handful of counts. DNA for the CDR3: TGTGCCTGGAGTGTAACTAGCTCTGGCTACACCTTC. Residues: CAWSVTSSGYTF. V is TRBV30 and J is TRBJ1-2; D uncertain. CDR3 length equals 12 residues. V was clipped by 0 bases and J by 7 bases, with 9 bases between them. The germline V gene encodes CDR1 GTSNPN and CDR2 SVGIG (reference sequence).

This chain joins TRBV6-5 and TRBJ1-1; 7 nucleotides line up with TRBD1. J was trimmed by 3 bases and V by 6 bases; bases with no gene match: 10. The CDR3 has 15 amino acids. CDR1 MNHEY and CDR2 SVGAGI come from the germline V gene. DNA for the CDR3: TGTGCCAGCAGCGCCGGGACAGCGGAGTACACTGAAGCTTTCTTT. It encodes CASSAGTAEYTEAFF.

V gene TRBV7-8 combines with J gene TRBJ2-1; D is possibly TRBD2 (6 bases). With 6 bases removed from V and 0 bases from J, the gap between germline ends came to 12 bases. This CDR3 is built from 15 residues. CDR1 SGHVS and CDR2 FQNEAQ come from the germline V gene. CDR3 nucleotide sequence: TGTGCCAGCAGAAAGACTAGGGACTCCTACAATGAGCAGTTCTTC. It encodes CASRKTRDSYNEQFF.

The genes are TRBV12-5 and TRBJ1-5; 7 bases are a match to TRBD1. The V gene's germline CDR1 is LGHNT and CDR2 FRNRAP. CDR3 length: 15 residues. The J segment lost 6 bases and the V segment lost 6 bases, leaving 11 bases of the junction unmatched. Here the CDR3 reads CASGLGQAEGQPQHF. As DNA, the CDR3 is TGTGCTAGTGGCCTCGGACAGGCAGAGGGTCAGCCCCAGCATTTT. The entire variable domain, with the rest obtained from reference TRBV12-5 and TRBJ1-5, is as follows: DARVTQTPRHKVTEMGQEVTMRCQPILGHNTVFWYRQTMMQGLELLAYFRNRAPLDDSGMPKDRFSAEMPDATLATLKIQPSEPRDSAVYFCASGLGQAEGQPQHFGDGTRLSIL.

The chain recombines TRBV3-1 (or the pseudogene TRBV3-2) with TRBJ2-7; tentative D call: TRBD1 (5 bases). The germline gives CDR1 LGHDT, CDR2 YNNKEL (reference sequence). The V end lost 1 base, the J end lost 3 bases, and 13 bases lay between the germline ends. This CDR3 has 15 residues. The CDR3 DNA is TGTGCCAGCAGCCAAGCGTCAGGCAGGGTCTACGAGCAGTACTTC. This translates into CASSQASGRVYEQYF.

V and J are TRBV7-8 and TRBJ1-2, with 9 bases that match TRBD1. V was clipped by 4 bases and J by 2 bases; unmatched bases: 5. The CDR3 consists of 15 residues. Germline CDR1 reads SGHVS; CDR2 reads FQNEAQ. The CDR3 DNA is TGTGCCAGCAGCTCCGACAGGGGGAGGAACTATGGCTACACCTTC. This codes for CASSSDRGRNYGYTF.

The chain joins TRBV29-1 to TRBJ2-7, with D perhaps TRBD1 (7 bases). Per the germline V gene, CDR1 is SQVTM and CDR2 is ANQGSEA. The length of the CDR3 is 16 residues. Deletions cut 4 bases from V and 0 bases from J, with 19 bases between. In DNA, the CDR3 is TGCAGCGTTGTGGGGGCGCGGGACAGCAGCTCCTACGAGCAGTACTTC. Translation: CSVVGARDSSSYEQYF.

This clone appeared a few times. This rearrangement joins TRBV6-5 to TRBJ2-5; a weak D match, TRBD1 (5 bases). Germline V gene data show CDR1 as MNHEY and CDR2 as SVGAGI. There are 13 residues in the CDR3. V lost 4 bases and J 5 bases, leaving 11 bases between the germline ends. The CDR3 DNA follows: TGTGCCAGCAGTTCCCCAGGGTCGGAGACCCAGTACTTC. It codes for CASSSPGSETQYF.

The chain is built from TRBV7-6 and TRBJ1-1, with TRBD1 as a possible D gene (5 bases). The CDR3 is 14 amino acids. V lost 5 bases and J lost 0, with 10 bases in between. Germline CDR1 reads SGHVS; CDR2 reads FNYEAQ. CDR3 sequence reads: CASSLDRLNTEAFF. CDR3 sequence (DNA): TGTGCCAGCAGCCTTGACAGATTGAACACTGAAGCTTTCTTT.

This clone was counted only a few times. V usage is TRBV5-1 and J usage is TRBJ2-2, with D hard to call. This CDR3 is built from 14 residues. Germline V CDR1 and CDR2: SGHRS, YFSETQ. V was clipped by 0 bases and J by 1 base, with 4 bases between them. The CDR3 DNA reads TGCGCCAGCAGCTTGGTCCAGAACACCGGGGAGCTGTTTTTT. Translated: CASSLVQNTGELFF.

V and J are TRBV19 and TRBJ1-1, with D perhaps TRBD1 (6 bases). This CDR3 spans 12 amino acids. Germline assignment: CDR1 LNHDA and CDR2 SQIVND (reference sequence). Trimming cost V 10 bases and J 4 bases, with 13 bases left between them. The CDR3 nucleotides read TGTGCCATCCGAGACAGGACCACTGAAGCTTTCTTT. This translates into CAIRDRTTEAFF.

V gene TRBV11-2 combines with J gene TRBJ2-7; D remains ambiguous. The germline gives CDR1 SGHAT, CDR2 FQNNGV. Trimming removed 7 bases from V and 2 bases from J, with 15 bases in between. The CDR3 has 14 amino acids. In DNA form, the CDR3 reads TGTGCCAGCACCTACGCAGGCGTTCCCTACGAGCAGTACTTC. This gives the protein CASTYAGVPYEQYF.

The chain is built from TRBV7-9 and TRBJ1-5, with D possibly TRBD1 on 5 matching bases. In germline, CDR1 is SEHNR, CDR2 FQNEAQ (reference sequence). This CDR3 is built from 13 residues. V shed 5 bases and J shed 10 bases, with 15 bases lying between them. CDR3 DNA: TGTGCCAGCAGCCCCATGGGGGACTCTCCCCAGCATTTT. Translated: CASSPMGDSPQHF.